These 5 T cell receptor beta chains originate from one sample sequenced in a study of T cells after yellow fever vaccination. TCRdb recomputed calls from the 5' RACE reads with MiXCR, one row per CDR3 protein. The sample has hundreds of thousands of distinct CDR3 sequences; roughly an eighth are singletons. The material sequenced was PBMCs, taken on the day of the yellow fever booster vaccination. These receptors were collected from a man aged 30 to 45 who received the YFV17D yellow fever vaccine.

This clonotype was counted ten times or more. The gene calls are TRBV20-1 and TRBJ2-2; weak D call: TRBD2 (5 bases). The germline gives CDR1 DFQATT, CDR2 SNEGSKA (reference sequence). Trimming took 3 bases from V and 2 from J, leaving 13 bases between them. There are 15 residues in the CDR3. CDR3 residues: CSASWRKENTGELFF. The CDR3 DNA reads as TGCAGTGCTAGTTGGAGGAAGGAAAACACCGGGGAGCTGTTTTTT.

The CDR3 DNA is TGTGCCAGCAGCTTAGCGGGTAGAGGTCAGACCCAGTACTTC. Its protein is CASSLAGRGQTQYF. This chain links TRBV7-2 with TRBJ2-5; D uncertain. Looked up from germline, CDR1 is SGHTA and CDR2 is FQGNSA. The CDR3 contains 14 residues. Trimming took 0 bases from V and 6 from J, leaving 11 bases between them.

The rearrangement links TRBV5-1 to TRBJ2-2, with 8 nucleotides matching TRBD2. The germline V gene has CDR1 SGHRS and CDR2 YFSETQ. With 4 bases clipped from V and 5 bases from J, the junction kept 4 bases outside the gene matches. The CDR3 is 14 amino acids. CDR3 sequence: CASSTGGPTGELFF. The CDR3 DNA reads TGCGCCAGCAGCACGGGAGGGCCAACCGGGGAGCTGTTTTTT.

The chain joins TRBV29-1 to TRBJ1-2, with TRBD1 as a possible D gene (5 bases). This CDR3 contains 13 residues. The V gene lost 5 bases and the J gene lost 0 bases, with 10 bases spanning the gap. Germline V gene data show CDR1 as SQVTM and CDR2 as ANQGSEA. CDR3 DNA sequence: TGCAGCGTTTCAGGGACCTCTAACTATGGCTACACCTTC. It codes for CSVSGTSNYGYTF.

This clonotype has more than one count but fewer than ten. This chain joins TRBV19 and TRBJ1-2; possible D gene TRBD1, 5 bases. Trimming removed 0 bases from V and 4 bases from J, with 9 bases in between. The CDR3 runs to 14 residues. Germline loops: CDR1 LNHDA, CDR2 SQIVND (reference sequence). The CDR3 loop is CASSIEGRIYGYTF. The CDR3 nucleotides read TGTGCCAGTAGTATAGAGGGACGGATCTATGGCTACACCTTC.